The rows below give T cell receptor beta chains drawn from one sample of a study of OX40 agonist ivuxolimab in advanced cancers. The table came from immunoSEQ multiplex PCR; TCRdb's copy has only in-frame clones and leaves some out. In the table there are fewer than 85,000 clones, roughly 90% of which are singletons. The sample was CD4+ or CD8+ T cells sorted from blood, taken in a trial of the OX40 agonist ivuxolimab. The receptors shown here come from an adult with an advanced solid tumor such as melanoma, head and neck, liver or kidney cancer. CDR3s include the opening cysteine and the closing phenylalanine or tryptophan. Each record gives: D gene, J gene, clone size, V gene, CDR3 DNA, CDR3 protein. The D gene is left open where the match is weak. Clone size is given for some rows only: seen once, a few or many times, or a class if the clone is expanded.

TRBD1	TRBJ1-4	-	TRBV18	TGTGCCACCGCTGTCCGGGACAGCCCTGGCGCTAATGAAAAACTGTTTTTT	CATAVRDSPGANEKLFF
-	TRBJ2-1	-	TRBV4-3	TGCGCCAGCAGCCAAGATCGGAGTTTGGAGCAGTTCTTC	CASSQDRSLEQFF
-	TRBJ2-7	-	TRBV6-9	TGTGCCAGCAGTTCCGGACATTACGAGCAGTACTTC	CASSSGHYEQYF
-	TRBJ1-2	few	TRBV2	TGTGCCAGCATCTCGATCGGTCGTGGCTATGGCTACACCTTC	CASISIGRGYGYTF
TRBD1	TRBJ2-5	-	TRBV7-9	TGTGCCAGCAGACGTACAGGGGGGATCCAAGAGACCCAGTACTTC	CASRRTGGIQETQYF
-	TRBJ2-3	-	TRBV2	TGTGCCAGCAGTGATGGCGCCACAGATACGCAGTATTTT	CASSDGATDTQYF
-	TRBJ1-1	few	TRBV2	TGTGCCAGCAAAGTCAGTCAAACCACTGAAGCTTTCTTT	CASKVSQTTEAFF
TRBD2	TRBJ2-1	-	TRBV19	TGTGCCAGCTCCGGGGGCACCGGGACTAGCGGCTACAATGAGCAGTTCTTC	CASSGGTGTSGYNEQFF
TRBD2	TRBJ2-3	-	TRBV7-3	TGTGCCAGCAGCTCCCGGGGCTGGGGGGGAGATACGCAGTATTTT	CASSSRGWGGDTQYF
-	TRBJ1-1	-	TRBV4-3	TGCGCCAGCAGCCAAGTTGGAGCAGGGAGAGACACTGAAGCTTTCTTT	CASSQVGAGRDTEAFF
-	TRBJ1-1	few	TRBV6-6	TGTGCCAGCAGTTACGCCGGAGGGACTTCCCAGGCTTTCTTT	CASSYAGGTSQAFF
-	TRBJ1-3	-	TRBV7-9	TGTGCCAGCAGCTATAGAGGACTGGGATTCTCTGGAAACACCATATATTTT	CASSYRGLGFSGNTIYF
-	TRBJ1-4	-	TRBV7-2	TGTGCCAGCAGCTTAGAGTTTGGAGTGGGTGAAAAACTGTTTTTT	CASSLEFGVGEKLFF
-	TRBJ2-1	-	TRBV7-9	TGTGCCAGCAGCTTAGCTTCTGGGGAGCAGTTCTTC	CASSLASGEQFF
-	TRBJ1-3	-	TRBV29-1	TGCAGCGTTGTGGGGATAGGAAACACCATATATTTT	CSVVGIGNTIYF
-	TRBJ1-4	-	TRBV6-6	TGTGCCAGCAGTTACTCGAATCCTGTAAATGAAAAACTGTTTTTT	CASSYSNPVNEKLFF
-	TRBJ2-2	-	TRBV6-6	TGTGCCAGCAAGCCCGATGTCACCGGGGAGCTGTTTTTT	CASKPDVTGELFF
TRBD1	TRBJ2-3	-	TRBV7-2	TGTGCCAGCAGCCGACCTACGACCGGACAGGACACAGATACGCAGTATTTT	CASSRPTTGQDTDTQYF
-	TRBJ2-5	-	TRBV28	TGTGCCAGCAGTTTGGTCGGCGCGAGGGAGACCCAGTACTTC	CASSLVGARETQYF
-	TRBJ2-2	-	TRBV4-2	TGTGCCAGCAGCCATGCGCACAACGCGAACACCGGGGAGCTGTTTTTT	CASSHAHNANTGELFF
-	TRBJ2-1	-	TRBV4-1	TGCGCCAGCAGCCAAGAAGGCCGGGGCAATGAGCAGTTCTTC	CASSQEGRGNEQFF
-	TRBJ1-2	few	TRBV18	TGTGCCAGCTCACTCACAGAGACCAAATATGGCTACACCTTC	CASSLTETKYGYTF
-	TRBJ2-3	-	TRBV28	TGTGCCAGCAGTTCCCCAAGAAGAAGAGATACGCAGTATTTT	CASSSPRRRDTQYF
-	TRBJ1-6	-	TRBV4-1	TGCGCCAGCAGCCGAAACGGGGCACCCCTCCACTTT	CASSRNGAPLHF
TRBD1	TRBJ2-7	-	TRBV6-5	TGTGCCAGCAGCCGAGACAGGGATTATCCCTACGAGCAGTACTTC	CASSRDRDYPYEQYF
TRBD2	TRBJ2-3	-	TRBV5-4	TGTGCCAGCAGCCCCACCCCGGCTAGCGGGAGTACAGATACGCAGTATTTT	CASSPTPASGSTDTQYF
-	TRBJ2-2	few	TRBV20-1	TGCAGTGCCAGGAACACCGGGGAGCTGTTTTTT	CSARNTGELFF
-	TRBJ1-1	-	TRBV5-1	TGCGCCAGCAGCTTGTGGGCAGGAGCGAACACTGAAGCTTTCTTT	CASSLWAGANTEAFF
-	TRBJ2-3	-	TRBV27	TGTGCCAGCAGTCCGTCAGGGGCTCGATCAGATACGCAGTATTTT	CASSPSGARSDTQYF
TRBD2	TRBJ2-7	-	TRBV7-9	TGTGCCAGCAGCCGGAGGAGCGGGAGCTTTTCCTACGAGCAGTACTTC	CASSRRSGSFSYEQYF
TRBD2	TRBJ2-1	-	TRBV19	TGTGCCAGTAGTATCAACCCCAGAGGACTAGCGGGCACCGGGAATGAGCAGTTCTTC	CASSINPRGLAGTGNEQFF
-	TRBJ1-5	-	TRBV19	TGTGCCAGTAGTACCGTCATAGGCAATAGCAATCAGCCCCAGCATTTT	CASSTVIGNSNQPQHF
-	TRBJ2-5	once	TRBV7-6	TGTGCCAGCAGCTTAGGGGGTTTTGAGACCCAGTACTTC	CASSLGGFETQYF
-	TRBJ1-1	-	TRBV28	TGTGCCAGCACCCCCCAGTGGGGACATGTTGTCGAAGCTTTCTTT	CASTPQWGHVVEAFF
TRBD2	TRBJ2-3	once	TRBV29-1	TGCAGCGGCCACGGGGGCCGGGGGGGAGGGGATACGCAGTATTTT	CSGHGGRGGGDTQYF
-	TRBJ2-2	-	TRBV7-3	TGTGCCAGCAGCTCCCTGGACCGGGGAGCTGTTTTT	CASSSLDRGAVF
-	TRBJ1-4	-	TRBV5-1	TGCGCCAGCAGCGTACAGGGTACGGGCGAAAAACTGTTTTTT	CASSVQGTGEKLFF
-	TRBJ1-2	-	TRBV6-6	TGTGCCAGCAGACAGATAGCTAACTATGGCTACACCTTC	CASRQIANYGYTF
TRBD2	TRBJ2-3	-	TRBV11-2	TGTGCCAGCAGCTTAGGGACTAGCGGGCTCGTTGGGGGAGATACGCAGTATTTT	CASSLGTSGLVGGDTQYF
TRBD2	TRBJ2-5	-	TRBV28	TGTGCCAGCAGTTTAGGCGGGGGGCTTGGGACCCAGTACTTC	CASSLGGGLGTQYF
TRBD2	TRBJ2-1	-	TRBV9	TGTGCCAGCAGCCCTAGTGGGACTAGCGGGGGTTCGGCATTCTTC	CASSPSGTSGGSAFF
-	TRBJ2-5	-	TRBV5-1	TGCGCCAGCAGCGCAACACTAGGAGGGGAGACCCAGTACTTC	CASSATLGGETQYF
TRBD1	TRBJ1-2	-	TRBV5-4	TGTGCCAGCAGTCGACAGGGGGCATCTGGAGGCTACACCTTC	CASSRQGASGGYTF
-	TRBJ1-5	-	TRBV5-5	TGTGCCAGCAGCCCCGGCAGGGGCGGTCAGCCCCAGCATTTT	CASSPGRGGQPQHF
-	TRBJ2-7	-	TRBV10-2	TGCGCCAGCAGTGGTCAGGGCATAGGCGAGCAGTACTTC	CASSGQGIGEQYF
-	TRBJ2-3	-	TRBV7-3	TGTGCCAGCAGCTTCGAGCGGATCACAGATACGCAGTATTTT	CASSFERITDTQYF
-	TRBJ2-5	-	TRBV28	TGTGCCAGCAGTCTGGGGAGGCCCACCCAAGAGACCCAGTACTTC	CASSLGRPTQETQYF
-	TRBJ1-4	-	TRBV7-9	TGTGCCAGCATGACGGATTGGGGTGAAAAACTGTTTTTT	CASMTDWGEKLFF
TRBD2	TRBJ2-5	-	TRBV6-5	TGTGCCAGCAGTTACCAGGGCGGGAGGGCCCGAGAGACCCAGTACTTC	CASSYQGGRARETQYF
-	TRBJ1-2	-	TRBV11-3	TGTGCCAGCAGCTTAGATAACGGGGGTTTTGGCTACACCTTC	CASSLDNGGFGYTF
TRBD2	TRBJ2-3	few	TRBV7-2	TGTGCCAGCAGCCCGGGGACTAGCGGGGCCCTTTTCACAGATACGCAGTATTTT	CASSPGTSGALFTDTQYF
-	TRBJ1-5	-	TRBV19	TGTGCCAGTAGTATCTGGGGGTTAGGTCAGCCCCAGCATTTT	CASSIWGLGQPQHF
-	TRBJ2-3	-	TRBV7-2	TGTGCCAGCAGCTCGAGGGTCCTCACAGATACGCAGTATTTT	CASSSRVLTDTQYF
-	TRBJ2-5	-	TRBV7-3	TGTGCCAGCAGTCCCAACGGGGGACGGGGGGAGACCCAGTACTTC	CASSPNGGRGETQYF
-	TRBJ1-3	-	TRBV25-1	TGTGCCAGCAGTGTGGGCGGTCCTCGAAACACCATATATTTT	CASSVGGPRNTIYF
TRBD1	TRBJ2-7	-	TRBV5-4	TGTGCCAGCAGCTTACGAGACAGGGGGGATGGCACCTACGAGCAGTACTTC	CASSLRDRGDGTYEQYF
TRBD2	TRBJ2-1	-	TRBV4-1	TGCGCCAGCAGCCAAGATCCCCCACTAGCGGGAGGAAATGAGCAGTTCTTC	CASSQDPPLAGGNEQFF
-	TRBJ1-4	-	TRBV7-9	TGTGCCAGCAGCTCCCTGTCGGACAAACGGTGGGAAAAACTGTTTTTT	CASSSLSDKRWEKLFF
TRBD2	TRBJ2-1	-	TRBV5-1	TGCGCCAGCAGCTTGGTAGCGGGAGGGAACAATGAGCAGTTCTTC	CASSLVAGGNNEQFF
TRBD1	TRBJ2-1	-	TRBV5-1	TGCGCCAGCAGCCCCCGGGACAGGGTTTACGGTGAGCAGTTCTTC	CASSPRDRVYGEQFF